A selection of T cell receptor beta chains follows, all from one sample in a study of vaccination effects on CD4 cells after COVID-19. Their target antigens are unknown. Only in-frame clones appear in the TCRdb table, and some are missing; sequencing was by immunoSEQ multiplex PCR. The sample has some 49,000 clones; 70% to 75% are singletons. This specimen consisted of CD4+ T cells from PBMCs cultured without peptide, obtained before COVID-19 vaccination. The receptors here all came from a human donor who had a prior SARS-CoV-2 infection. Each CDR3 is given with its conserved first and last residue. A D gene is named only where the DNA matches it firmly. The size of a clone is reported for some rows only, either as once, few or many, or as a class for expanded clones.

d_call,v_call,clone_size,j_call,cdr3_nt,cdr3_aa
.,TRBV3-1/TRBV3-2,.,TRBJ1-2,TGTGCCAGCAGCCCGCGTGTCTGGGCGGCCTATGGCTACACCTTC,CASSPRVWAAYGYTF
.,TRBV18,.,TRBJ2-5,TGTGCCAGCTCACCGAATTGGAAAGAGACCCAGTACTTC,CASSPNWKETQYF
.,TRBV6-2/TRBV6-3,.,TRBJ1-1,TGTGCCAGCAGTTACTCGGGGTGGGCTTTCTTT,CASSYSGWAFF
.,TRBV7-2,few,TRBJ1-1,TGTGCCAGCAGCTTAGTGTATGGCACTGAAGCTTTCTTT,CASSLVYGTEAFF
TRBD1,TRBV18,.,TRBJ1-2,TGTGCCAGCTCACCGAGCGTAGGACAGGGAAGTTACTATGGCTACACCTTC,CASSPSVGQGSYYGYTF
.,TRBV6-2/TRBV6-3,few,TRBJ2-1,TGTGCCAGCAGTTACTCGATCGCCGGAAATGAGCAGTTCTTC,CASSYSIAGNEQFF
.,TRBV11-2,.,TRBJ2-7,TGTGCCAGCAGCTTAACCTACTGGGGGTACGAGCAGTACTTC,CASSLTYWGYEQYF
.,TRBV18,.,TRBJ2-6,TGTGCCAGCTCACGATTACGGAGCTCTGGGGCCAACGTCCTGACTTTC,CASSRLRSSGANVLTF
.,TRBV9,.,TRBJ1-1,TGTGCCAGCAGCGCGACCCCCGCCCTGGGGGCTGGGGCTTTCTTT,CASSATPALGAGAFF
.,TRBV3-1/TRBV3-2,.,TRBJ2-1,TGTGCCAGCAGCCAAGTCCCACTTAGTGATGAGCAGTTCTTC,CASSQVPLSDEQFF
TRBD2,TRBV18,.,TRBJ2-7,TGTGCCAGCTCACCAGCTACTAGCGCAAAAGCCTACGAGCAGTACTTC,CASSPATSAKAYEQYF
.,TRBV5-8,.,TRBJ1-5,TGTGCCAGCAGCTTGGACAGAGCGCAGCCCCAGCATTTT,CASSLDRAQPQHF
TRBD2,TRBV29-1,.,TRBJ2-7,TGCAGCGGGACTAGCGGGTCTCTCTACGAGCAGTACTTC,CSGTSGSLYEQYF
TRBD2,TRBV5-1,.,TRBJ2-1,TGCGCCAGCAGCTTCGGGGGGTCCTACAATGAGCAGTTCTTC,CASSFGGSYNEQFF
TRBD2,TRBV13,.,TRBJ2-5,TGTGCCAGCAGCTCCCGGGGGGGTCTTTCCGAGACCCAGTACTTC,CASSSRGGLSETQYF
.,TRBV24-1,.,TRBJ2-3,TGTGCCACCAGTGAACCAGGGGTGGCCACGCAGTATTTT,CATSEPGVATQYF
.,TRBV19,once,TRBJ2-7,TGTGCCAGTACTAGACAGGCGGCGGGAGTCTACGAGCAGTACTTC,CASTRQAAGVYEQYF
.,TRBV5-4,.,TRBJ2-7,TGTGCCAGCAGCTACCTGACAGGGACTCCCTACGAGCAGTACTTC,CASSYLTGTPYEQYF
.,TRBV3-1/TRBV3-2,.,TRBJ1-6,TGTGCCAGCAGCCAAGGAGGTCAGGGCGGCTCACCCCTCCACTTT,CASSQGGQGGSPLHF
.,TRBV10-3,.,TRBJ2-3,TGTGCCATCAGTGAATGGCAGGGTCGAGATACGCAGTATTTT,CAISEWQGRDTQYF
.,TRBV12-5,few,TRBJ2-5,TGTGCTAGTGGTCCCTTTCGCGGGGTCGCCCAAGAGACCCAGTACTTC,CASGPFRGVAQETQYF
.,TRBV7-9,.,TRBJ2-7,TGTGCCAGCAGCTTAGTTGGGAGATCCTACGAGCAGTACTTC,CASSLVGRSYEQYF
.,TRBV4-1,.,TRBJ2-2,TGCGCCAGCAACCCAACAGGGAGAGGAGACACCGGGGAGCTGTTTTTT,CASNPTGRGDTGELFF
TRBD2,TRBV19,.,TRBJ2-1,TGTGCCAGTAACCGCCTAGCGGGGTCCCGGAGTGAGCAGTTCTTC,CASNRLAGSRSEQFF
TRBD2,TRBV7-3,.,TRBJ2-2,TGTGCCAGCAGCTTAAAGCGGACTAGCGGTACGAACACCGGGGAGCTGTTTTTT,CASSLKRTSGTNTGELFF
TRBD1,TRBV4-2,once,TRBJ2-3,TGTGCCAGCAGCCAAAACGACAGGGGGGGCACCACAGATACGCAGTATTTT,CASSQNDRGGTTDTQYF
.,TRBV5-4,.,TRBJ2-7,TGTGCCAGCAGCCGTGCACTGGAGTTGAAGCAGTACTTC,CASSRALELKQYF